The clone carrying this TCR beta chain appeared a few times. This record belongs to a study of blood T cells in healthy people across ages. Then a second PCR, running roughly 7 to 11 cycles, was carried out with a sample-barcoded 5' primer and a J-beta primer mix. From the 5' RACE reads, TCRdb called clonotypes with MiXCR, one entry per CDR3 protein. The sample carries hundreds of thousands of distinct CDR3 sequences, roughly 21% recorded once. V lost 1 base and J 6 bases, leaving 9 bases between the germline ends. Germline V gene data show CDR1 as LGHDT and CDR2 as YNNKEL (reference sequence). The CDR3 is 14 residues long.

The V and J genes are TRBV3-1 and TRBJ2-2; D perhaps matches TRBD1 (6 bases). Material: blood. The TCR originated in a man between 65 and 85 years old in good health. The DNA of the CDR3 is TGTGCCAGCAGCCAAGTCAGGGGTCCCGGGGAGCTGTTTTTT. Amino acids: CASSQVRGPGELFF.